This T cell receptor beta chain comes out of a study of T cells in Graves' hyperthyroidism and ophthalmopathy. Those patients with uncontrolled infection, other autoimmune disease, pregnancy or lactation were excluded. The diagnostic basis comprised clinical symptoms, serum thyroxine and TRAb, thyroid ultrasound and orbital computed tomography. TCR beta CDR3 regions were amplified from RNA transcripts. Carried out on the TCR CDR3, a first-round RT-PCR used the HTBI primer set. TCRdb ran MiXCR on the multiplex PCR reads and lists one entry per CDR3 protein. This sample has about 640,000 distinct CDR3 sequences, with around 21% found just once. Turning to this clonotype: Its antigen is undetermined.

Points from the study as a whole: The model anticipated ophthalmopathy a median about six months pre-onset.

The sample consisted of blood. This TCR was sampled from a man aged 25-45 years with Graves' ophthalmopathy.

CDR3 DNA: TGCGCCAGCAGCGCCATAGCGGGAGGTTACAATGAGCAGTTCTTC. Translating it yields CASSAIAGGYNEQFF. The V and J genes are TRBV5-1 and TRBJ2-1; 10 positions match TRBD2. The CDR3 runs to 15 residues. CDR1 and CDR2 (germline): SGHRS, YFSETQ. Trimming took 4 bases from V and 4 from J; bases not matched to a gene: 5.